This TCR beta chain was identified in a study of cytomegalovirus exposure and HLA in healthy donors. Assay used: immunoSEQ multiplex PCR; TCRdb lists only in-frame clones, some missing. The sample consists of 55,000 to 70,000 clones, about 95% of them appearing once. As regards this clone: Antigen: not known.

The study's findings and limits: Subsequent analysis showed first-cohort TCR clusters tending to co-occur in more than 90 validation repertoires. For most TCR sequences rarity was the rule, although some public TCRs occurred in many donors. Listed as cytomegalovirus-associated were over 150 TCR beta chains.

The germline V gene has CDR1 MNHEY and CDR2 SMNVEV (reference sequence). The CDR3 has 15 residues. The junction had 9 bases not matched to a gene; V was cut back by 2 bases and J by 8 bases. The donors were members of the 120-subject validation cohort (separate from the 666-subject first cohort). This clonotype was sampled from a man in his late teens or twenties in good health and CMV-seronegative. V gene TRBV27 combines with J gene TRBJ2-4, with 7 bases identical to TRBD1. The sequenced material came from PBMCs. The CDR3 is CASSLNARGFDIQYF. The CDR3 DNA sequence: TGTGCCAGCAGTTTAAATGCCAGGGGGTTCGACATTCAGTACTTC.